These 27 T cell receptor beta chains came from one sample sequenced in a study of T cell responses to AZD1222 COVID-19 vaccine. Profiled with immunoSEQ multiplex PCR; TCRdb holds only in-frame clones, not every one. The sample comprises about 73,000 clones, approximately 92% of which are singletons, and about 9.6% rests with the top ten. The source was peripheral blood, collected 28 days after the second AZD1222 dose. The receptors stem from an adult who received the AZD1222 COVID-19 vaccine.

V gene TRBV11-3 combines with J gene TRBJ2-3, with D perhaps TRBD1 or TRBD2 (6 bases each). The V gene lost 6 bases and the J gene lost 2 bases, with 15 bases spanning the gap. The germline V gene encodes CDR1 SGHNT and CDR2 YENEEA. The CDR3 runs to 15 residues. CDR3 nucleotides: TGTGCCAGCAGAAACGTGGGGGGCCCCACAGATACGCAGTATTTT. As protein: CASRNVGGPTDTQYF.

The chain links TRBV28 to TRBJ2-2; 8 bases match TRBD2. This CDR3 spans 15 amino acids. The germline V gene encodes CDR1 MDHEN and CDR2 SYDVKM. V was clipped by 4 bases and J by 6 bases; unmatched bases: 7. The CDR3 is CASSSPGLVAGELFF. The CDR3 nucleotides read TGTGCCAGCAGTTCGCCGGGACTAGTTGCCGGGGAGCTGTTTTTT. Full variable domain (missing parts from reference TRBV28 and TRBJ2-2): DVKVTQSSRYLVKRTGEKVFLECVQDMDHENMFWYRQDPGLGLRLIYFSYDVKMKEKGDIPEGYSVSREKKERFSLILESASTNQTSMYLCASSSPGLVAGELFFGEGSRLTVL.

The CDR3 is CASSVGTSGRLNGELFF. CDR3 nucleotide sequence: TGTGCCAGCAGCGTAGGGACTAGCGGGAGGTTGAACGGGGAGCTGTTTTTT. This rearrangement joins TRBV9 to TRBJ2-2; 14 bases are shared with TRBD2. The CDR3 contains 17 residues. J was trimmed by 7 bases and V by 0 bases; bases with no gene match: 5. Germline loops: CDR1 SGDLS, CDR2 YYNGEE.

This chain links TRBV7-9 with TRBJ1-1; 7 nucleotides match TRBD1. Looked up from germline, CDR1 is SEHNR and CDR2 is FQNEAQ (reference sequence). With V trimmed by 5 bases and J by 5 bases, 8 bases remained unmatched. This CDR3 has 14 residues. The chain's CDR3 is CASSTSGGWTEAFF. In nucleotides, the CDR3 is TGTGCCAGCAGCACCTCAGGGGGTTGGACTGAAGCTTTCTTT.

The DNA for the CDR3 is TGTGCCAGCAGTTTGCGCGCCCGTTTAGCACCCCTCCACTTT. This codes for CASSLRARLAPLHF. This chain uses TRBV27 with TRBJ1-6; D is unclear. CDR3 length: 14 residues. CDR1 is MNHEY and CDR2 is SMNVEV in the germline V gene (reference sequence). V was shortened by 3 bases and J by 11 bases, with 14 bases between the two germline ends.

This chain uses TRBV6-5 with TRBJ2-1; 10 nucleotides agree with TRBD1. The CDR3 has 15 amino acids. The trim removed 6 bases at V and 3 bases at J, leaving 5 bases unmatched. The germline V gene encodes CDR1 MNHEY and CDR2 SVGAGI. CDR3 sequence: CASSPDRGYYNEQFF. Written as DNA, the CDR3 is TGTGCCAGCAGCCCGGACAGGGGGTACTACAATGAGCAGTTCTTC.

The chain joins TRBV11-2 to TRBJ2-7, with 7 bases lining up with TRBD1. With V trimmed by 5 bases and J by 4 bases, 11 bases remained unmatched. Germline V gene sequence: CDR1 SGHAT, CDR2 FQNNGV. The CDR3 is 15 amino acids. CDR3 DNA: TGTGCCAGCAGCGACCGGGACAGCAACCCTTACGAGCAGTACGTC. Residues: CASSDRDSNPYEQYV.

This chain joins TRBV11-3 and TRBJ2-1, with D perhaps TRBD2 (6 bases). V lost 0 bases and J 9 bases, leaving 18 bases between the germline ends. CDR1 and CDR2 (germline): SGHNT, YENEEA. This CDR3 spans 16 amino acids. CDR3 sequence (DNA): TGTGCCAGCAGCTTAGAGGCGGGACCCTCGTGGGCTGAGCAGTTCTTC. Translating it yields CASSLEAGPSWAEQFF.

The CDR3 DNA reads as TGTGCCAGCAGACCACGGGACAAATACAATGAGCAGTTCTTC. Translating it yields CASRPRDKYNEQFF. The chain has TRBV6-5 and TRBJ2-1; D may be TRBD1 (6 bases). The CDR3 length is 14 residues. CDR1 and CDR2 from the germline V gene are MNHEY and SVGAGI. V shed 6 bases and J shed 4 bases, with 13 bases lying between them.

This rearrangement joins TRBV7-2 to TRBJ1-1; D not certain. Germline V gene lookup returns CDR1 SGHTA and CDR2 FQGNSA. This CDR3 contains 12 residues. The germline V and J ends were trimmed by 1 base and 7 bases, with 7 bases remaining between them. The DNA of the CDR3 is TGTGCCAGCAGCTTAGTTTGGGGTGAAGCTTTCTTT. Translated: CASSLVWGEAFF.

This clone was seen only once. The gene calls are TRBV6-5 and TRBJ2-7; 7 bases line up with TRBD1. The CDR3 has 15 residues. Germline CDR1 and CDR2: MNHEY and SVGAGI. V lost 4 bases to trimming and J lost 2 bases; unmatched junction nucleotides: 8. CDR3 DNA: TGTGCCAGCAGTTCCCGACAGGGCCCTACCTACGAGCAGTACTTC. Its translation is CASSSRQGPTYEQYF.

The V gene is TRBV7-9, the J gene TRBJ2-3, with a possible D match to TRBD2 (6 bases). The CDR3 runs to 15 residues. The germline V gene encodes CDR1 SEHNR and CDR2 FQNEAQ (reference sequence). The ends were cut back, 2 bases at V and 1 base at J, with 10 bases in the middle. CDR3 nucleotide sequence: TGTGCCAGCAGCTTAATTAAGCGGGGCACAGATACGCAGTATTTT. Its translation is CASSLIKRGTDTQYF.

The chain links TRBV5-1 to TRBJ1-1; no firm D call. The V end was cut by 1 base, the J end by 2 bases, with 15 bases between. CDR3 size: 16 residues. From germline, CDR1 is SGHRS and CDR2 YFSETQ. In DNA form, the CDR3 reads TGCGCCAGCAGCTTGTTTGAAGGTTTTTCTAACACTGAAGCTTTCTTT. Its translation: CASSLFEGFSNTEAFF.

This rearrangement joins TRBV3-1 (or the pseudogene TRBV3-2) to TRBJ2-1; D unclear. Germline-derived CDR1 and CDR2 are LGHDT and YNNKEL (reference sequence). V lost 4 bases and J lost 0, with 10 bases in between. The CDR3 is made up of 15 amino acids. The CDR3 DNA reads TGTGCCAGCAGCCCGGACGGCAGCTCCTACAATGAGCAGTTCTTC. Residues: CASSPDGSSYNEQFF.

The chain couples TRBV11-3 to TRBJ2-4, with TRBD2 matching 14 bases. The V and J ends lost 3 bases and 6 bases, in that order; junction bases with no gene match: 7. Germline CDR1 SGHNT, CDR2 YENEEA. The CDR3 covers 17 residues. DNA for the CDR3: TGTGCCAGCAGCTTCCGGACTAGCGGGAGGCCGTTAAACATTCAGTACTTC. As protein: CASSFRTSGRPLNIQYF.

The chain recombines TRBV28 with TRBJ1-1, with D possibly being TRBD1 (5 bases). Germline loops: CDR1 MDHEN, CDR2 SYDVKM. Trimming shortened V by 5 bases and J by 5 bases, and 15 bases separated the two germline ends. This CDR3 is 14 amino acids long. The CDR3 DNA is TGTGCCAGCAGTACCGACAGAGGGGCGACTGAAGCTTTCTTT. This codes for CASSTDRGATEAFF.

The V gene is TRBV7-3, the J gene TRBJ2-3; D ambiguous. This CDR3 is 19 amino acids long. Germline V gene sequence: CDR1 SGHTA, CDR2 FQGTGA. The V end was cut by 4 bases, the J end by 2 bases, with 25 bases between. CDR3 in amino acids: CASSSPNRRAPILTDTQYF. CDR3 coding DNA: TGTGCCAGCAGCTCCCCAAACCGCCGGGCTCCGATTCTCACAGATACGCAGTATTTT.

The chain is built from TRBV2 and TRBJ2-3; D is unclear. Germline loops: CDR1 SNHLY, CDR2 FYNNEI. Between the trimmed V and J ends, which lost 0 bases and 1 base, there was a span of 11 bases. The CDR3 contains 16 residues. The CDR3 DNA is TGTGCCAGCAGTGAAGCGCTTCGACAACGCACAGATACGCAGTATTTT. It yields the protein CASSEALRQRTDTQYF.

The rearrangement links TRBV5-8 to TRBJ2-6; TRBD2 is a possible D gene (5 bases). The V end was cut by 7 bases, the J end by 2 bases, with 13 bases between. This CDR3 has 15 amino acids. CDR1 is SGHTS and CDR2 is YDEGEE in the germline V gene. The CDR3 bases are TGTGCCAGCCGAGGGCGGAGGCCTGGGGCCAACGTCCTGACTTTC. Its translation: CASRGRRPGANVLTF.

The gene calls are TRBV7-2 and TRBJ1-1, with D unresolved. This CDR3 comprises 13 residues. CDR1 SGHTA and CDR2 FQGNSA come from the germline V gene. Between the trimmed V and J ends, which lost 8 bases and 4 bases, there was a span of 14 bases. The DNA for the CDR3 is TGTGCCAGCTCCCTGGGAGGGTTCACTGAAGCTTTCTTT. Protein product: CASSLGGFTEAFF.

The chain uses TRBV9 and TRBJ1-1; 9 bases agree with TRBD1. The CDR3 totals 15 residues. V trimming: 2 bases; J trimming: 4 bases; junction bases outside the gene matches: 6. CDR1 is SGDLS and CDR2 is YYNGEE in the germline V gene. In DNA form, the CDR3 reads TGTGCCAGCAGCGTTCGGACAGGGGTGGGCACTGAAGCTTTCTTT. It yields the protein CASSVRTGVGTEAFF.

This chain uses TRBV6-5 with TRBJ1-1, with 8 bases identical to TRBD1. CDR1 and CDR2 (germline): MNHEY, SVGAGI. V gave up 4 bases and J gave up 6 bases; unmatched junction bases: 7. The CDR3 covers 14 residues. The CDR3 here is CASSFGQGGAEAFF. DNA for the CDR3: TGTGCCAGCAGTTTTGGACAGGGCGGGGCTGAAGCTTTCTTT.

This chain links TRBV7-6 with TRBJ2-2; 11 positions match TRBD2. The germline V gene has CDR1 SGHVS and CDR2 FNYEAQ. The CDR3 is 20 residues long. V dropped 5 bases and J dropped 4; count of bases not matched to a gene: 18. The CDR3 DNA reads as TGTGCCAGCAGCCTTAGAGGCCCGATAGCGGGAGGGCCCGGCACCGGGGAGCTGTTTTTT. It is translated as CASSLRGPIAGGPGTGELFF.

This clone showed up just a few times. This chain joins TRBV9 and TRBJ1-6, with a tentative D call TRBD1 (6 bases). From germline, CDR1 is SGDLS and CDR2 YYNGEE. V lost 4 bases and J 6 bases, leaving 14 bases between the germline ends. The CDR3 consists of 15 residues. CDR3 sequence: CASSTSTGANSPLHF. The CDR3 DNA sequence: TGTGCCAGCAGCACCTCCACGGGGGCTAATTCACCCCTCCACTTT.

CDR3 protein: CATSRGTGPSSNYGYTF. In DNA form, the CDR3 reads TGTGCCACCAGCAGGGGGACAGGGCCCTCCTCTAACTATGGCTACACCTTC. J is TRBJ1-2 and V is TRBV15; 9 nucleotides line up with TRBD1. V lost 3 bases and J lost 0; bases outside the gene matches: 8. This CDR3 region has 17 residues. The V gene's germline CDR1 is LNHNV and CDR2 YYDKDF (reference sequence).

The rearrangement links TRBV9 to TRBJ2-5; TRBD1 matches at 9 bases. Germline CDR1 SGDLS, CDR2 YYNGEE. The CDR3 has 15 amino acids. V was clipped by 1 base and J by 5 bases; unmatched bases: 6. CDR3: CASSVSGTGLETQYF. The CDR3 nucleotides read TGTGCCAGCAGCGTATCCGGGACAGGGTTGGAGACCCAGTACTTC.

The V and J genes are TRBV7-3 and TRBJ2-1; 10 nucleotides line up with TRBD2. Germline V gene sequence: CDR1 SGHTA, CDR2 FQGTGA. The CDR3 has 14 amino acids. V shed 3 bases and J 8 bases; nucleotides not matched to a gene: 4. The chain's CDR3 is CASSFSGRSDEQFF. As DNA, the CDR3 is TGTGCCAGCAGCTTTAGCGGGAGGAGCGATGAGCAGTTCTTC.